The clone carrying this TCR beta chain was counted only a few times. Its antigen is undetermined. TCRdb fed the reads into MiXCR, producing one record per CDR3 protein. This sample carries roughly 990,000 distinct CDR3 sequences, approximately 32% of them seen once, and the ten largest clones take roughly 13%. This entry is derived from a study of T cell repertoires in cytomegalovirus infection. Study-wide points: HLA-C-restricted TCR beta clonotypes specific for CMV led the ex vivo response. Based on cumulative public TCR beta family frequency, carriers of CMV plus the relevant HLA were identified.

This receptor was taken from a human donor in good health (CMV status not recorded). Some clones in this sample may be carry-over from other donors' samples. Sequenced here: cultured CD8+ T cells from PBMCs, sampled from culture after CMV antigen stimulation.

CDR3 amino acids: CASSLAGTSGGGYEQFF. The DNA of the CDR3 is TGTGCCAGCAGCTTAGCGGGGACTAGCGGGGGGGGGTATGAGCAGTTCTTC. The rearrangement uses TRBV7-2 and TRBJ2-1; 16 nucleotides align to TRBD2. Germline V gene sequence: CDR1 SGHTA, CDR2 FQGNSA. The ends lost 0 bases at V and 8 bases at J; junction bases unmatched: 4. This CDR3 contains 17 residues.